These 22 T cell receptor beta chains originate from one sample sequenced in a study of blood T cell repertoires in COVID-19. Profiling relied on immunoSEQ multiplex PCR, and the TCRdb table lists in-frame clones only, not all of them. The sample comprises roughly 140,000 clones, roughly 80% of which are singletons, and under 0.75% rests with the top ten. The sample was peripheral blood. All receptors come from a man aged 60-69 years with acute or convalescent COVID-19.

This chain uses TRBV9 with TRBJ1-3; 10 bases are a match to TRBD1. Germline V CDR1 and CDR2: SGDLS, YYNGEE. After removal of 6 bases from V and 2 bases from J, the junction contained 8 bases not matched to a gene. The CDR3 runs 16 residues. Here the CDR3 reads CASTTTGTGAGNTIYF. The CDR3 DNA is TGTGCCAGCACGACTACCGGGACAGGGGCTGGAAACACCATATATTTT.

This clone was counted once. This CDR3 reads CASSQDCPGLAGGQPYEQYF. The CDR3 region has the DNA TGTGCCAGCAGCCAAGATTGCCCGGGACTAGCGGGAGGGCAACCCTACGAGCAGTACTTC. The chain joins TRBV3-1 (or the pseudogene TRBV3-2) to TRBJ2-7, with 16 bases identical to TRBD2. J gave up 2 bases and V 0 bases, and 10 bases lay outside the gene matches. The germline V gene has CDR1 LGHDT and CDR2 YNNKEL (reference sequence). The CDR3 totals 20 residues.

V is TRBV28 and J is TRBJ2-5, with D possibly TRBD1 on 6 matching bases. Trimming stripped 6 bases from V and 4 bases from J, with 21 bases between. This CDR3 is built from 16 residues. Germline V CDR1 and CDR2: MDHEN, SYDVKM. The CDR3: CASSPGPQQGGETQYF. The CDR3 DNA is TGTGCCAGCAGCCCGGGACCCCAACAGGGCGGAGAGACCCAGTACTTC. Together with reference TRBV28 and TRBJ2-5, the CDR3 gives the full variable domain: DVKVTQSSRYLVKRTGEKVFLECVQDMDHENMFWYRQDPGLGLRLIYFSYDVKMKEKGDIPEGYSVSREKKERFSLILESASTNQTSMYLCASSPGPQQGGETQYFGPGTRLLVL.

CDR3 bases: TGCGCCAGCAGCCTACTTAGCGGGGGGGCTGACGAGCAGTACTTC. Encoded protein: CASSLLSGGADEQYF. The rearrangement links TRBV4-3 to TRBJ2-7, with 11 bases that match TRBD2. The CDR3 length is 15 residues. Germline V gives CDR1 LGHNA, CDR2 YSLEER. The V segment lost 4 bases and the J segment 5 bases; nucleotides outside the gene matches: 7.

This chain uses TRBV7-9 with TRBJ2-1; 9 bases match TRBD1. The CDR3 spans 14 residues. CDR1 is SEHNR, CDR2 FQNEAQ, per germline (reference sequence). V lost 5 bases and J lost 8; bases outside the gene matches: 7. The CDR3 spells CASSRDRAGHEQFF. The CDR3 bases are TGTGCCAGCAGCCGGGACAGGGCAGGACATGAGCAGTTCTTC.

CDR3 in amino acids: CASSPGLAGDTQYF. For the CDR3, the DNA is TGTGCCAGCAGCCCCGGACTAGCGGGGGATACGCAGTATTTT. J is TRBJ2-3 and V is TRBV6-5, with 12 nucleotides matching TRBD2. The CDR3 totals 14 residues. From germline, CDR1 is MNHEY and CDR2 SVGAGI. J gave up 6 bases and V 6 bases, and 4 bases lay outside the gene matches.

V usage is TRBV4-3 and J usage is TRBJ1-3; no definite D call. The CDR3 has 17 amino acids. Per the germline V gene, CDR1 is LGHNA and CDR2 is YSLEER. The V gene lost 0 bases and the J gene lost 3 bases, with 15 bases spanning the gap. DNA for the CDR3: TGCGCCAGCAGCCAAGATTCAAGGAGTGCCTTTGGAAACACCATATATTTT. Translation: CASSQDSRSAFGNTIYF.

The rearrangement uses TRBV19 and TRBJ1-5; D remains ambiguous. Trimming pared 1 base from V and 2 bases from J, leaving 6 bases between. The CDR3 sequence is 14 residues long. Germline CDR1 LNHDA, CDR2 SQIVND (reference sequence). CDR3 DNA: TGTGCCAGTAGTATAGGGCACGGCAATCAGCCCCAGCATTTT. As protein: CASSIGHGNQPQHF. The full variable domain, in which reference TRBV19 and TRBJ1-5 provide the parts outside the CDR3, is DGGITQSPKYLFRKEGQNVTLSCEQNLNHDAMYWYRQDPGQGLRLIYYSQIVNDFQKGDIAEGYSVSREKKESFPLTVTSAQKNPTAFYLCASSIGHGNQPQHFGDGTRLSIL.

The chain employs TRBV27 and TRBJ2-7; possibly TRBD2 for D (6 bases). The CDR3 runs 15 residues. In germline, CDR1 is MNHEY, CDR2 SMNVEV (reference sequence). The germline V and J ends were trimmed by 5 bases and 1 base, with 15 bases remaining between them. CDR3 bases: TGTGCCAGCAGTCCAGACGGGGACTTTTCCTACGAGCAGTACTTC. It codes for CASSPDGDFSYEQYF.

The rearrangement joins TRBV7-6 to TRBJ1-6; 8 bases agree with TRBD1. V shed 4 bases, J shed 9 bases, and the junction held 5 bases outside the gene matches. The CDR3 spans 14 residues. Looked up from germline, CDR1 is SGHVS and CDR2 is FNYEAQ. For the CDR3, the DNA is TGTGCCAGCAGCTCAACAGGGGGGGGTTCACCCCTCCACTTT. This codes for CASSSTGGGSPLHF.

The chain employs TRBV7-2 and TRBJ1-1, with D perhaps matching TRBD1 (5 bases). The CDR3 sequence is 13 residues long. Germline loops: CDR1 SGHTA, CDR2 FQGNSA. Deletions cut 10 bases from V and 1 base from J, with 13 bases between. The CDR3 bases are TGTGCCACCCGGGGGTACCAGAACACTGAAGCTTTCTTT. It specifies CATRGYQNTEAFF.

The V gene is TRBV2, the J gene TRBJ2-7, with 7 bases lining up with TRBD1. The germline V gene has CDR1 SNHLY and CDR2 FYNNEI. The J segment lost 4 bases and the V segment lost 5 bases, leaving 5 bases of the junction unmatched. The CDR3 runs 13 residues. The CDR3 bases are TGTGCCAGCAGTAGTCCAGGGGGATACGAGCAGTACTTC. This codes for CASSSPGGYEQYF.

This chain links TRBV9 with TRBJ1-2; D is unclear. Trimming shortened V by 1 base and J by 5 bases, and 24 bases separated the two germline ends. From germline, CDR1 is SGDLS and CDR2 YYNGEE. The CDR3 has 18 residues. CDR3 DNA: TGTGCCAGCAGCGTAATTTTCTATAGGGCAGCGGGAATTTATGGCTACACCTTC. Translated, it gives CASSVIFYRAAGIYGYTF.

The CDR3 loop reads CASSLSPPGQGTGELFF. The CDR3 DNA reads TGTGCCAGCAGCTTAAGTCCGCCGGGACAGGGGACCGGGGAGCTGTTTTTT. V gene TRBV7-3 combines with J gene TRBJ2-2, with TRBD1 identical over 10 bases. Germline CDR1 and CDR2: SGHTA and FQGTGA. Trimming at V came to 1 base and at J to 5 bases, leaving 7 bases not matched to a gene. The CDR3 has 17 residues.

The CDR3 is CASSYSIGGQETQYF. CDR3 DNA sequence: TGTGCCAGCAGTTACTCGATAGGCGGCCAAGAGACCCAGTACTTC. The genes are TRBV6-2 or TRBV6-3 and TRBJ2-5; unclear D gene. This CDR3 contains 15 residues. In germline, CDR1 is MNHEY, CDR2 SVGEGT. The V end lost 0 bases, the J end lost 1 base, and 9 bases lay between the germline ends.

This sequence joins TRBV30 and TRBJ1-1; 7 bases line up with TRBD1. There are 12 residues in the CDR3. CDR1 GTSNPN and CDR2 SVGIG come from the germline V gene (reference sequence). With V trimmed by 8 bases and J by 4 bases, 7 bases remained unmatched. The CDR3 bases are TGTGCCAGCTGGACAGGAGGCACTGAAGCTTTCTTT. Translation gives CASWTGGTEAFF.

CDR3 loop: CASSTWLDPYEQYF. The CDR3 DNA sequence: TGTGCCAGCAGCACCTGGCTAGACCCCTACGAGCAGTACTTC. This chain uses TRBV13 with TRBJ2-7; unclear D gene. CDR3 size: 14 residues. Trimming stripped 5 bases from V and 2 bases from J, with 13 bases between. From germline, CDR1 is PRHDT and CDR2 FYEKMQ (reference sequence).

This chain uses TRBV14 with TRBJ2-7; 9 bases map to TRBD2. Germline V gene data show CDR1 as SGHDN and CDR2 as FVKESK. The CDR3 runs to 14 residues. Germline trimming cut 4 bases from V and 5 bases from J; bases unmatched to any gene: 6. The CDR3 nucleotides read TGTGCCAGCAGCCGAATAGCGGGAGTAGACGAGCAGTACTTC. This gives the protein CASSRIAGVDEQYF. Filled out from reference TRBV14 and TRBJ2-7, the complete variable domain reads EAGVTQFPSHSVIEKGQTVTLRCDPISGHDNLYWYRRVMGKEIKFLLHFVKESKQDESGMPNNRFLAERTGGTYSTLKVQPAELEDSGVYFCASSRIAGVDEQYFGPGTRLTVT.

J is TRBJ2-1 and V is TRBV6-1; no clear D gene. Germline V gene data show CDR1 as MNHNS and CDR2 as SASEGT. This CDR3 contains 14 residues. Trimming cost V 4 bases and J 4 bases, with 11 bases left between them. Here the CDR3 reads CASSVRHQYNEQFF. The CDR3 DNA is TGTGCCAGCAGTGTTAGACACCAATACAATGAGCAGTTCTTC.

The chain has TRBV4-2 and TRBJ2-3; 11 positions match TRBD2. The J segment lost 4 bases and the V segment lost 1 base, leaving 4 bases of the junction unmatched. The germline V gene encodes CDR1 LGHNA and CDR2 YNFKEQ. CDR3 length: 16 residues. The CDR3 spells CASSQATSGGPDTQYF. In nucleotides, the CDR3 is TGTGCCAGCAGCCAAGCAACTAGCGGGGGCCCAGATACGCAGTATTTT.

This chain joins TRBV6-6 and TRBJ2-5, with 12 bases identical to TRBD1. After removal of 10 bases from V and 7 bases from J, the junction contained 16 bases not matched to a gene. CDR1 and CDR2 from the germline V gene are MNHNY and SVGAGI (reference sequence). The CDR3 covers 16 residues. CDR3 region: CATKRGDRGRDATQYF. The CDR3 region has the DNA TGTGCCACCAAAAGGGGGGACAGGGGGCGCGATGCGACCCAGTACTTC.

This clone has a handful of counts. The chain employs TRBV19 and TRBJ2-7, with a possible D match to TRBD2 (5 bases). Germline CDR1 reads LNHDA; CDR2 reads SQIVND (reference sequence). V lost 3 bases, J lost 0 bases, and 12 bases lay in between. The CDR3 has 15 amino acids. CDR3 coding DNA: TGTGCCAGTAGTATTAGGAACGAGGGCTCCTACGAGCAGTACTTC. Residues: CASSIRNEGSYEQYF.